The 18 T cell receptor beta chains below come from one sample, sequenced in a study of shared clonotypes between healthy human individuals (dated by TCRdb to about 2020). The library was produced with the immunoSEQ multiplex PCR assay. Entries here come from immuneACCESS through TCRdb and include only in-frame sequences with V and J called. Some clones fail to appear in such tables; in the studies checked, an unresolved V gene covers under half of the shortfall, and the cause of the remainder is unknown. The sample table holds some 2 million clones, of which about 95% were seen once. The top ten constitute approximately 1.2% of the sample. CD8 naive samples consisted of CD45RO-negative cells that were positively selected for CCR7, yielding a CD45RA+CCR7+ population without TemRA cells. Sequencing input: naive CD8+ T cells sorted from blood. Sample cell subset or site, as interpreted from the label and publication: CD45RA+CCR7+. These receptors were obtained from a young man in good health.

This chain uses TRBV4-1 with TRBJ2-2; perhaps TRBD2 as D (7 bases). CDR1 and CDR2 (germline): MGHRA, YSYEKL. This CDR3 has 17 amino acids. V was clipped by 0 bases and J by 4 bases, with 15 bases between them. In DNA, the CDR3 is TGCGCCAGCAGCCAAGATACGGCGGGGGCCCTCACCGGGGAGCTGTTTTTT. Translating it yields CASSQDTAGALTGELFF.

Concerning this clone itself: In the same sample, other DNA sequences code for this CDR3. The rearrangement joins TRBV5-1 to TRBJ2-5; 15 bases are a match to TRBD2. Germline CDR1 is SGHRS and CDR2 is YFSETQ. This CDR3 contains 16 residues. V shed 4 bases and J 3 bases; nucleotides not matched to a gene: 4. The CDR3 sequence: CASSLGLAGGEETQYF. CDR3 DNA sequence: TGCGCCAGCAGCCTCGGACTAGCGGGAGGGGAAGAGACCCAGTACTTC. Drawing the rest from reference TRBV5-1 and TRBJ2-5, the complete variable domain is KAGVTQTPRYLIKTRGQQVTLSCSPISGHRSVSWYQQTPGQGLQFLFEYFSETQRNKGNFPGRFSGRQFSNSRSEMNVSTLELGDSALYLCASSLGLAGGEETQYFGPGTRLLVL.

DNA of the CDR3: TGTGCCAGTAGTATTCTAGGACAGACCAGCACAGATACGCAGTATTTT. Translated: CASSILGQTSTDTQYF. The chain employs TRBV19 and TRBJ2-3; D is perhaps TRBD1 (6 bases). V dropped 3 bases and J dropped 0 bases, with 13 bases sitting between them. Germline V gives CDR1 LNHDA, CDR2 SQIVND (reference sequence). There are 16 residues in the CDR3.

This clone has just a few counts. The gene calls are TRBV5-1 and TRBJ1-5; 7 positions match TRBD1. V shed 5 bases, J shed 6 bases, and the junction held 8 bases outside the gene matches. The germline gives CDR1 SGHRS, CDR2 YFSETQ. The CDR3 loop spans 14 amino acids. This CDR3 is CASSPGRGPQPQHF. In DNA form, the CDR3 reads TGCGCCAGCAGTCCGGGGAGGGGGCCTCAGCCCCAGCATTTT.

This chain joins TRBV4-3 and TRBJ1-4; D gene uncertain. Germline V gene data show CDR1 as LGHNA and CDR2 as YSLEER. Deletions cut 4 bases from V and 0 bases from J, with 12 bases between. CDR3 size: 16 residues. CDR3 sequence (DNA): TGCGCCAGCAGCCGCCTTACAGACTCAACTAATGAAAAACTGTTTTTT. This codes for CASSRLTDSTNEKLFF.

CDR3 sequence: CSVEDRGVYNEQFF. The CDR3 DNA follows: TGCAGCGTTGAAGATCGAGGCGTCTACAATGAGCAGTTCTTC. V usage is TRBV29-1 and J usage is TRBJ2-1, with D unresolved. Trimming took off 0 bases at V and 3 bases at J, with 9 bases between the two ends. Per germline, CDR1 SQVTM and CDR2 ANQGSEA. The CDR3 length is 14 residues.

This clone has only a few counts. The J gene is TRBJ1-2, the V gene TRBV27; D is uncertain. The CDR3 spans 14 residues. Germline values: CDR1 MNHEY, CDR2 SMNVEV (reference sequence). The V gene lost 1 base and the J gene lost 6 bases, with 12 bases spanning the gap. Here the CDR3 reads CASSLYPASHGYTF. CDR3 nucleotides: TGTGCCAGCAGTTTATACCCAGCAAGCCATGGCTACACCTTC.

This clone was seen just once. This chain links TRBV6-6 with TRBJ2-1; no firm D call. Trimming removed 4 bases from V and 8 bases from J, with 9 bases in between. The V gene's germline CDR1 is MNHNY and CDR2 SVGAGI (reference sequence). This CDR3 has 12 residues. The DNA for the CDR3 is TGTGCCAGCAGTTCTTCAATTGATGAGCAGTTCTTC. Its translation: CASSSSIDEQFF.

The chain employs TRBV6-6 and TRBJ1-1; tentative D call: TRBD1 (6 bases). The germline V gene has CDR1 MNHNY and CDR2 SVGAGI (reference sequence). The length of the CDR3 is 14 residues. Trimming shortened V by 6 bases and J by 8 bases, and 19 bases separated the two germline ends. This chain's CDR3 is CASSPPGQREEAFF. CDR3 in DNA: TGTGCCAGCAGCCCCCCCGGACAGAGAGAAGAAGCTTTCTTT.

The chain has TRBV27 and TRBJ2-7; D not resolved. Trimming removed 5 bases at V and 3 bases at J, with 17 bases between. CDR1 is MNHEY, CDR2 SMNVEV, per germline (reference sequence). CDR3 length: 15 amino acids. The CDR3 DNA sequence: TGTGCCAGCAGTCAGACGACCGATTCGCGCTACGAGCAGTACTTC. It is translated as CASSQTTDSRYEQYF.

Details on this clone: Other DNA sequences in this specimen translate into the identical CDR3. The rearrangement uses TRBV6-6 and TRBJ1-2; D gene unclear. The germline CDR1 and CDR2 sequences are MNHNY and SVGAGI (reference sequence). This CDR3 is 12 amino acids long. Trimming took off 5 bases at V and 4 bases at J, with 8 bases between the two ends. Written as DNA, the CDR3 is TGTGCCAGCAGTCGAACCCTCTATGGCTACACCTTC. This encodes CASSRTLYGYTF.

Notes on this clone: Other DNA sequences in this sample translate to the same CDR3. The chain carries TRBV5-1 and TRBJ2-3; possible D gene TRBD2, 5 bases. The germline V gene has CDR1 SGHRS and CDR2 YFSETQ. The CDR3 spans 13 residues. The V and J ends lost 1 base and 3 bases respectively, with 6 bases between them. The CDR3 nucleotides read TGCGCCAGCAGCTTGTCGGGGACAGATACGCAGTATTTT. It yields the protein CASSLSGTDTQYF.

The chain combines TRBV7-9 with TRBJ2-1; 8 nucleotides line up with TRBD1. V trimming: 7 bases; J trimming: 2 bases; junction bases outside the gene matches: 4. Germline assignment: CDR1 SEHNR and CDR2 FQNEAQ (reference sequence). CDR3 length: 14 amino acids. CDR3 protein: CASTVDRAYNEQFF. In DNA, the CDR3 is TGTGCCAGCACCGTGGACAGGGCCTACAATGAGCAGTTCTTC.

CDR3: CASSLSGGGYNEQFF. CDR3 in DNA: TGTGCCAGCAGCTTGTCGGGCGGGGGCTACAATGAGCAGTTCTTC. V is TRBV5-6 and J is TRBJ2-1, with 7 bases matching TRBD2. V gave up 1 base and J gave up 3 bases; unmatched junction bases: 4. This CDR3 region has 15 residues. The germline V gene has CDR1 SGHDT and CDR2 YYEEEE.

This clone was detected only a few times. V is TRBV6-5 and J is TRBJ2-7, with D unresolved. Looked up from germline, CDR1 is MNHEY and CDR2 is SVGAGI. CDR3 length: 15 residues. The germline V and J ends were trimmed by 2 bases and 4 bases, with 15 bases remaining between them. CDR3 sequence reads: CASSYASSFLYEQYF. CDR3 in DNA: TGTGCCAGCAGTTACGCCTCTAGTTTTTTGTACGAGCAGTACTTC.

As for this clone: Additional DNA sequences in this sample encode the identical CDR3. The rearrangement uses TRBV6-5 and TRBJ2-1; a possible D gene is TRBD1 (5 bases). The V end was cut by 6 bases, the J end by 0 bases, with 12 bases between. CDR1 is MNHEY and CDR2 is SVGAGI in the germline V gene. CDR3 length equals 15 residues. CDR3 coding DNA: TGTGCCAGCAGCCCCGACAGAAGCTCCTACAATGAGCAGTTCTTC. It codes for CASSPDRSSYNEQFF.

The chain employs TRBV2 and TRBJ2-7; 8 bases agree with TRBD2. J lost 4 bases, V lost 1 base, and 9 bases had no gene match. From germline, CDR1 is SNHLY and CDR2 FYNNEI. The CDR3 length is 16 residues. Written as DNA, the CDR3 is TGTGCCAGCAGTGAAGGGGGCGGGGGGACCCCTTACGAGCAGTACTTC. Translating gives CASSEGGGGTPYEQYF.

This clone was counted a single time. The chain employs TRBV27 and TRBJ2-7; tentative D call: TRBD2 (5 bases). The CDR3 is 15 residues long. V was clipped by 2 bases and J by 2 bases, with 13 bases between them. Germline CDR1 and CDR2: MNHEY and SMNVEV (reference sequence). The CDR3: CASSLPSGNPYEQYF. The CDR3 nucleotides read TGTGCCAGCAGTTTACCCAGCGGTAATCCCTACGAGCAGTACTTC.